The 3 T cell receptor beta chains listed next were all sequenced from one sample in a study of identical twins. TCRdb reprocessed the 5' RACE reads via MiXCR and lists one record per CDR3 protein. The table records around 1.7 million distinct CDR3 sequences, about 32% of them present only once. What was sequenced was cord blood. The receptors here all came from a newborn girl in good health.

The rearrangement uses TRBV7-2 and TRBJ2-7, with 8 nucleotides matching TRBD2. The J call may be incorrect, as the DNA end agrees better with TRBJ2-5. Looked up from germline, CDR1 is SGHTA and CDR2 is FQGNSA. The CDR3 totals 16 residues. CDR3 in DNA: TGTGCCAGCAGCGCGATGGGCGGGGGGCTACAAGAGACCCAGTACTTC. Translation: CASSAMGGGLQETQYF.

The J gene is TRBJ1-1, the V gene TRBV10-3; D may be TRBD1 (5 bases). CDR1 and CDR2 from the germline V gene are ENHRY and SYGVKD. V lost 2 bases to trimming and J lost 1 base, with 20 bases between them. The CDR3 covers 18 residues. Here the CDR3 reads CAISEQDPWGVKNTEAFF. CDR3 coding DNA: TGTGCCATCAGTGAGCAAGATCCGTGGGGGGTTAAGAACACTGAAGCTTTCTTT.

The J gene is TRBJ1-5, the V gene TRBV5-5, with D possibly matching TRBD1 (6 bases). V gave up 4 bases and J gave up 6 bases, with 14 bases separating them. From germline, CDR1 is SGHKS and CDR2 YYEKEE (reference sequence). CDR3 size: 14 residues. CDR3 loop: CASSPHQGIQPQHF. The DNA of the CDR3 is TGTGCCAGCAGCCCCCATCAGGGGATTCAGCCCCAGCATTTT.